Listed here are 20 T cell receptor beta chains from one sample, sequenced in a study of cytomegalovirus exposure and HLA in healthy donors. In the PCR, 60 Vbeta and 13 Jbeta primers were used. Clones were read by immunoSEQ multiplex PCR, and TCRdb kept only the in-frame ones, dropping some. The sample holds over 100,000 clones. The sequenced sample was PBMCs. These TCRs come from a man aged 25 to 45 in good health and CMV-seronegative.

The rearrangement joins TRBV28 to TRBJ1-3, with a possible D match to TRBD1 (5 bases). V was clipped by 8 bases and J by 2 bases, with 16 bases between them. In germline, CDR1 is MDHEN, CDR2 SYDVKM. This CDR3 is built from 15 residues. The CDR3 nucleotides read TGTGCCAGCCAAGATGCCGGGACTACTGGAAACACCATATATTTT. This sequence encodes CASQDAGTTGNTIYF.

In regard to this clone: Without the conserved terminal phenylalanine or tryptophan, this CDR3 likely stems from a read error. The rearrangement joins TRBV7-9 to TRBJ2-2, with D perhaps matching TRBD1 (6 bases). CDR3 length equals 13 residues. Trimming took 6 bases from V and 3 from J, leaving 8 bases between them. Germline loops: CDR1 SEHNR, CDR2 FQNEAQ (reference sequence). The CDR3 protein is CASRQGYTGELFC. For the CDR3, the DNA is TGTGCCAGCAGGCAGGGGTACACCGGGGAGCTGTTTTGT.

For the CDR3, the DNA is TGCGCCAGCAGCTTGCTTGAGGCGAACACCGGGGAGCTGTTTTTT. Translation: CASSLLEANTGELFF. The V call is TRBV5-1, the J call TRBJ2-2; D unresolved. V was cut by 1 base and J by 0 bases, with 7 bases left in between. Germline values: CDR1 SGHRS, CDR2 YFSETQ. CDR3 length: 15 residues.

The chain couples TRBV9 to TRBJ2-2; 12 nucleotides agree with TRBD1. The V segment lost 4 bases and the J segment 5 bases; nucleotides outside the gene matches: 6. Germline V gives CDR1 SGDLS, CDR2 YYNGEE. The CDR3 sequence is 16 residues long. Here the CDR3 DNA reads TGTGCCAGCAGCCCCCGGGACAGGGGGCAAACCGGGGAGCTGTTTTTT. Residues: CASSPRDRGQTGELFF.

This chain joins TRBV5-4 and TRBJ2-5, with 8 bases fitting TRBD1. The CDR3 contains 15 residues. Germline-derived CDR1 and CDR2 are SGHNT and YYREEE (reference sequence). V lost 2 bases to trimming and J lost 2 bases; unmatched junction nucleotides: 5. The CDR3 DNA reads TGTGCCAGCAGCTTTCCGGACAGGGATCAAGAGACCCAGTACTTC. Its protein product is CASSFPDRDQETQYF.

V usage is TRBV11-2 and J usage is TRBJ2-5, with 7 bases fitting TRBD1. Trimming took 7 bases from V and 5 from J; bases not matched to a gene: 7. CDR1 and CDR2 (germline): SGHAT, FQNNGV. This CDR3 is built from 13 residues. The CDR3 DNA reads TGTGCCAGCAAGGCAGGGGGATCGGAGACCCAGTACTTC. Its protein product is CASKAGGSETQYF.

The rearrangement uses TRBV18 and TRBJ2-7; TRBD1 might be the D (5 bases). This CDR3 contains 13 residues. The germline gives CDR1 KGHSH, CDR2 LQKENI. With 3 bases removed from V and 2 bases from J, the gap between germline ends came to 8 bases. CDR3 amino acids: CASSPGRAYEQYF. The CDR3 nucleotides read TGTGCCAGCTCACCGGGCAGGGCCTACGAGCAGTACTTC.

The chain uses TRBV12-5 and TRBJ1-5, with D possibly TRBD1 on 5 matching bases. The V and J ends lost 1 base and 5 bases respectively, with 9 bases between them. CDR1 and CDR2 (germline): LGHNT, FRNRAP. The CDR3 spans 14 residues. The CDR3 is CASGLDGGYQPQHF. In nucleotides, the CDR3 is TGTGCTAGTGGTTTGGACGGGGGGTATCAGCCCCAGCATTTT.

The chain is built from TRBV28 and TRBJ1-1; D gene uncertain. The CDR3 spans 18 residues. Trimming cost V 5 bases and J 2 bases, with 24 bases left between them. CDR1 MDHEN and CDR2 SYDVKM come from the germline V gene. CDR3 loop: CASSVLVIGRHQNTEAFF. The CDR3 DNA reads as TGTGCCAGCAGTGTTTTGGTTATTGGGCGACACCAAAACACTGAAGCTTTCTTT.

This chain uses TRBV9 with TRBJ2-5, with TRBD1 identical over 7 bases. V was clipped by 3 bases and J by 0 bases; unmatched bases: 11. CDR3 size: 17 residues. The V gene's germline CDR1 is SGDLS and CDR2 YYNGEE. The CDR3 sequence is CASSDPPGQPYQETQYF. CDR3 nucleotide sequence: TGTGCCAGCAGCGACCCTCCGGGACAGCCGTACCAAGAGACCCAGTACTTC.

The chain carries TRBV28 and TRBJ1-1, with unresolved D. This CDR3 has 11 residues. V was pared by 7 bases and J by 2 bases, with 5 bases between. Per the germline V gene, CDR1 is MDHEN and CDR2 is SYDVKM. CDR3 loop: CASTLNTEAFF. In DNA form, the CDR3 reads TGTGCCAGCACTCTCAACACTGAAGCTTTCTTT.

The chain combines TRBV6-1 with TRBJ2-7; perhaps TRBD2 as D (7 bases). V was cut by 8 bases and J by 2 bases, with 13 bases left in between. CDR3 length: 13 amino acids. Germline values: CDR1 MNHNS, CDR2 SASEGT. This CDR3 reads CASHGGPPYEQYF. The CDR3 DNA reads as TGTGCCAGCCACGGGGGGCCGCCCTACGAGCAGTACTTC.

The rearrangement links TRBV5-6 to TRBJ2-5; TRBD1 matches at 7 bases. CDR1 is SGHDT, CDR2 YYEEEE, per germline. Trimming cost V 0 bases and J 1 base; bases outside gene matches: 6. The CDR3 contains 16 residues. CDR3 region: CASSLVGTVLQETQYF. The DNA for the CDR3 is TGTGCCAGCAGCTTGGTCGGGACAGTTCTCCAAGAGACCCAGTACTTC.

This sequence joins TRBV4-3 and TRBJ2-3, with 10 bases that match TRBD1. From germline, CDR1 is LGHNA and CDR2 YSLEER. Unmatched junction bases numbered 8, after V lost 1 base and J lost 7 bases. This CDR3 contains 16 residues. CDR3 sequence reads: CASSQARGTGEYTQYF. DNA for the CDR3: TGCGCCAGCAGCCAAGCCAGGGGGACAGGGGAGTATACGCAGTATTTT.

The chain has TRBV10-3 and TRBJ2-5; TRBD1 aligns across 10 bases. V was clipped by 4 bases and J by 4 bases; unmatched bases: 9. The CDR3 sequence is 16 residues long. Germline assignment: CDR1 ENHRY and CDR2 SYGVKD. In DNA form, the CDR3 reads TGTGCCATCAGTGGAGCGGACAGGGGGAATTCAGAGACCCAGTACTTC. Its translation: CAISGADRGNSETQYF.

The CDR3 region has the DNA TGCGCCAGCAGCTTGGGTGCGGGGCAGTCCTACAATGAGCAGTTCTTC. It translates to CASSLGAGQSYNEQFF. The V call is TRBV5-1, the J call TRBJ2-1; a possible D gene is TRBD2 (6 bases). V lost 0 bases and J lost 1, with 11 bases in between. The CDR3 is made up of 16 amino acids. Germline V gives CDR1 SGHRS, CDR2 YFSETQ.

This chain uses TRBV4-2 with TRBJ1-1; D possibly corresponds to TRBD1 (5 bases). V gave up 4 bases and J gave up 2 bases, with 14 bases separating them. There are 15 residues in the CDR3. Germline CDR1 LGHNA, CDR2 YNFKEQ. The CDR3 sequence: CASSPGVGHNTEAFF. As DNA, the CDR3 is TGTGCCAGCAGCCCGGGGGTAGGACACAACACTGAAGCTTTCTTT.

The rearrangement uses TRBV9 and TRBJ2-5; 10 nucleotides match TRBD2. The CDR3 is made up of 16 amino acids. V trimming: 0 bases; J trimming: 2 bases; junction bases outside the gene matches: 4. CDR1 and CDR2 from the germline V gene are SGDLS and YYNGEE. The CDR3 DNA reads TGTGCCAGCAGCGTAGGGGGTAGCGGGGGGCAAGAGACCCAGTACTTC. It specifies CASSVGGSGGQETQYF.

This chain uses TRBV4-2 with TRBJ1-1; D unclear. Trimming stripped 4 bases from V and 1 base from J, with 7 bases between. CDR1 and CDR2 from the germline V gene are LGHNA and YNFKEQ. This CDR3 contains 13 residues. CDR3 DNA sequence: TGTGCCAGCAGCCTCGGGGAGAACACTGAAGCTTTCTTT. As protein: CASSLGENTEAFF.

Concerning this clone itself: Within the sample, other DNA sequences also encode this same CDR3. The chain couples TRBV4-1 to TRBJ1-5; D gene ambiguous. Germline CDR1 and CDR2: MGHRA and YSYEKL. V dropped 0 bases and J dropped 0 bases, with 9 bases sitting between them. The CDR3 runs to 16 residues. Written as DNA, the CDR3 is TGCGCCAGCAGCCAAGAGCCGGGAGTTAGCAATCAGCCCCAGCATTTT. It specifies CASSQEPGVSNQPQHF.